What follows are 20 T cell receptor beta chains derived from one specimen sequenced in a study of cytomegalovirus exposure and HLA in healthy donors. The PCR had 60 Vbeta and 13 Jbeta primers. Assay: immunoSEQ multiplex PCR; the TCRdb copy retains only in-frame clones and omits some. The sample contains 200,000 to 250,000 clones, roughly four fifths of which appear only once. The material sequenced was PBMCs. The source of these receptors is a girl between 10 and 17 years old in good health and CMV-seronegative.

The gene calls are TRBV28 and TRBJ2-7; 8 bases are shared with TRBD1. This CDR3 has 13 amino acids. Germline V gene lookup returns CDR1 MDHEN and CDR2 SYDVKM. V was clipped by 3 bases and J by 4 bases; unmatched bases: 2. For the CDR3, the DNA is TGTGCCAGCAGTTTGGGACAGGTGTACGAGCAGTACTTC. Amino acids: CASSLGQVYEQYF.

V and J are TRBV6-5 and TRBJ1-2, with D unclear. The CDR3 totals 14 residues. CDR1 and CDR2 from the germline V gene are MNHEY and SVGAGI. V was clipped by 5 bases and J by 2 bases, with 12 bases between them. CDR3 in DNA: TGTGCCAGCAGTACGACACGAAGGAACTATGGCTACACCTTC. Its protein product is CASSTTRRNYGYTF.

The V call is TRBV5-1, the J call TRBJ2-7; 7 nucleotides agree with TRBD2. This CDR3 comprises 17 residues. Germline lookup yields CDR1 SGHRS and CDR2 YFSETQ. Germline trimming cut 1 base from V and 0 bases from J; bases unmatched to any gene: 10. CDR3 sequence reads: CASSLPWGPGGSYEQYF. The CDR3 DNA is TGCGCCAGCAGCTTGCCGTGGGGCCCGGGAGGCTCCTACGAGCAGTACTTC.

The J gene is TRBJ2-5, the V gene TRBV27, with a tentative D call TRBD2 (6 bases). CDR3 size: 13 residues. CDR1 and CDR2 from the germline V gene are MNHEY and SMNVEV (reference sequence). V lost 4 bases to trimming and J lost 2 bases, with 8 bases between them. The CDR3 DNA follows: TGTGCCAGCAGTTACGCGGGGCAAGAGACCCAGTACTTC. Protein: CASSYAGQETQYF.

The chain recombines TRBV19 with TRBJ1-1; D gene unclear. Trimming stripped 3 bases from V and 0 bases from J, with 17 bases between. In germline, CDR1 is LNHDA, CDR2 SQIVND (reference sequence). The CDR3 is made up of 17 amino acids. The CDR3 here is CASSMGGSRVMNTEAFF. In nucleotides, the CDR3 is TGTGCCAGTAGTATGGGAGGTTCCCGAGTCATGAACACTGAAGCTTTCTTT.

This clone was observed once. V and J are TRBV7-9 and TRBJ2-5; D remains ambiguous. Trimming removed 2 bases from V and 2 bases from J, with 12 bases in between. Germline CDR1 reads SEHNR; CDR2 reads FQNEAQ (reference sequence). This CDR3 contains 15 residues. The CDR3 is CASSLSPHYQETQYF. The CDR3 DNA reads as TGTGCCAGCAGCTTATCCCCGCACTATCAAGAGACCCAGTACTTC.

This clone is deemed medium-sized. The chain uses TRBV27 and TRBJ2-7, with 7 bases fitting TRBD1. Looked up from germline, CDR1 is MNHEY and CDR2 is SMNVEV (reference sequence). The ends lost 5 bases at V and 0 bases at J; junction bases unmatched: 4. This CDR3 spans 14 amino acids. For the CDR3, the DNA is TGTGCCAGCAGTGGACAGGAGAGCTCCTACGAGCAGTACTTC. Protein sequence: CASSGQESSYEQYF.

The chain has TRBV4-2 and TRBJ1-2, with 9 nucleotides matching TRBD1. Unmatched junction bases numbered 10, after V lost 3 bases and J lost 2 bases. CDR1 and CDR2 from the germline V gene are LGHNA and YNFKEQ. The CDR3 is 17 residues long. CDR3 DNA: TGTGCCAGCAGCCAGGAAACTGGACAGGGGTTCAACTATGGCTACACCTTC. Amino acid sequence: CASSQETGQGFNYGYTF.

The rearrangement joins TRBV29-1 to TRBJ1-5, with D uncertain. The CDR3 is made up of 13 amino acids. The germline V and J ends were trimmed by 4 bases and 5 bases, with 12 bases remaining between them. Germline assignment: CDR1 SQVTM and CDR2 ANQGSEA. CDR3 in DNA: TGCAGCGTTGGCGAGAACCGGGATCAGCCCCAGCATTTT. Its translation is CSVGENRDQPQHF. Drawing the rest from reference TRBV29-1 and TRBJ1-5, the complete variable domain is SAVISQKPSRDICQRGTSLTIQCQVDSQVTMMFWYRQQPGQSLTLIATANQGSEATYESGFVIDKFPISRPNLTFSTLTVSNMSPEDSSIYLCSVGENRDQPQHFGDGTRLSIL.

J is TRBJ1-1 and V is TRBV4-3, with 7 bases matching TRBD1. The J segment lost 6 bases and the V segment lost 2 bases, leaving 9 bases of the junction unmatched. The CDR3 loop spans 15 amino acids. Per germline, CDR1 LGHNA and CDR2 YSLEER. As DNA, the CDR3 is TGCGCCAGCAGCCAACCTAACAGGGGCAACGCTGAAGCTTTCTTT. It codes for CASSQPNRGNAEAFF.

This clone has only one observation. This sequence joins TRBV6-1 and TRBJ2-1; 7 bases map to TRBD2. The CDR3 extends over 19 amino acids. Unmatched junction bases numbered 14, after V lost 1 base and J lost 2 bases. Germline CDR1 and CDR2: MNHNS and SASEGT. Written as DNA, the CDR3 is TGTGCCAGCAGTGAAGGTCGTAGGGAAAGCGGGATCCCCTACAATGAGCAGTTCTTC. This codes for CASSEGRRESGIPYNEQFF.

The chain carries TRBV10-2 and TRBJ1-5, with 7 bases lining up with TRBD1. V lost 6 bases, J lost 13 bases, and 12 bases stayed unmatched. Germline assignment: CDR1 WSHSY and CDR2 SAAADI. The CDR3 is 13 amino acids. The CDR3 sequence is CASRGAGGLTQHF. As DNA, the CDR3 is TGCGCCAGCAGGGGGGCAGGGGGTCTGACTCAGCATTTT.

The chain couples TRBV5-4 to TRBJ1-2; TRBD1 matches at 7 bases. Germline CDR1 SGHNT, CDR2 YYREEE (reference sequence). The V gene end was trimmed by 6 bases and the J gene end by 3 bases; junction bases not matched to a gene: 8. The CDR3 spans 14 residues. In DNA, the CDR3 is TGTGCCAGCACCCTAAACAGGGGTGACTATGGCTACACCTTC. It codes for CASTLNRGDYGYTF.

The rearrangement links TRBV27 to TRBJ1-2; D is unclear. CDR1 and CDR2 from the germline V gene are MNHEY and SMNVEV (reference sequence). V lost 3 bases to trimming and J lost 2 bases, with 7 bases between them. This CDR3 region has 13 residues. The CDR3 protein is CASSFNTNYGYTF. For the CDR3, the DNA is TGTGCCAGCAGTTTCAACACAAACTATGGCTACACCTTC.

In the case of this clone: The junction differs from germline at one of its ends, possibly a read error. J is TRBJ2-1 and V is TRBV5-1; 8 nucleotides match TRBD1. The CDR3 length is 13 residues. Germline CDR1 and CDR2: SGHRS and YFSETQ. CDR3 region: CVSSPGQGQGQFF. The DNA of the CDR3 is TGCGTCAGCAGCCCCGGACAAGGACAGGGGCAGTTCTTC.

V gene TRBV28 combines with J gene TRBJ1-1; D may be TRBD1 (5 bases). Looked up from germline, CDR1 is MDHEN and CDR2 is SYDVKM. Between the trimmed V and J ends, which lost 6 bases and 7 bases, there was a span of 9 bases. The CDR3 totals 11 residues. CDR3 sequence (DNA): TGTGCCAGCAGCCGGGACTATGAAGCTTTCTTT. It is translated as CASSRDYEAFF.

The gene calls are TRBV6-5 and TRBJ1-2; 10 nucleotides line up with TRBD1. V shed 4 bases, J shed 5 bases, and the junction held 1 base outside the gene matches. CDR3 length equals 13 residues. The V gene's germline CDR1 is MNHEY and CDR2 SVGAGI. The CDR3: CASSWDRGYGYTF. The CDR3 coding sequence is TGTGCCAGCAGTTGGGACAGGGGATATGGCTACACCTTC.

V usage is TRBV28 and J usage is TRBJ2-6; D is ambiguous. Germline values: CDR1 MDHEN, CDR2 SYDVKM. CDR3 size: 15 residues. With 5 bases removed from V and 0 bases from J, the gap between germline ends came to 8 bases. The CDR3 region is CASSLSVSGANVLTF. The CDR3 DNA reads TGTGCCAGCAGTCTTTCGGTCTCTGGGGCCAACGTCCTGACTTTC.

The CDR3 loop is CASRAKQGKNEKLFF. The CDR3 nucleotides are TGTGCCAGCAGAGCCAAACAGGGGAAGAATGAAAAACTGTTTTTT. The gene calls are TRBV6-1 and TRBJ1-4; 7 bases line up with TRBD1. This CDR3 region has 15 residues. The trim removed 6 bases at V and 5 bases at J, leaving 9 bases unmatched. CDR1 is MNHNS and CDR2 is SASEGT in the germline V gene.

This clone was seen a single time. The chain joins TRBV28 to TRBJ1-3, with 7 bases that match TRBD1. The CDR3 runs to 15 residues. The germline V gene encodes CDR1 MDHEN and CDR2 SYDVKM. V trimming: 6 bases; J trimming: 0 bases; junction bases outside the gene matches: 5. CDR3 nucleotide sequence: TGTGCCAGCAGGGGGGACAGCTACTCTGGAAACACCATATATTTT. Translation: CASRGDSYSGNTIYF.